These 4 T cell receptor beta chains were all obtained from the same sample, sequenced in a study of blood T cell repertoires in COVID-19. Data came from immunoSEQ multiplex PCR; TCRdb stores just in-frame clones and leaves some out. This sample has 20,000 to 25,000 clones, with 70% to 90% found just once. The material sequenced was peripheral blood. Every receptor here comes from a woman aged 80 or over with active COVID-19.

As DNA, the CDR3 is TGTGCCAGCAGTGCCCCAAGCGGGGGGGAATACAATGAGCAGTTCTTC. Its protein product is CASSAPSGGEYNEQFF. This rearrangement joins TRBV25-1 to TRBJ2-1; TRBD2 matches 10 bases. CDR1 is MGHDK, CDR2 SYGVNS, per germline. This CDR3 region has 16 residues. Losses at the gene ends were 4 bases for V and 4 bases for J; bases not matched to a gene: 7.

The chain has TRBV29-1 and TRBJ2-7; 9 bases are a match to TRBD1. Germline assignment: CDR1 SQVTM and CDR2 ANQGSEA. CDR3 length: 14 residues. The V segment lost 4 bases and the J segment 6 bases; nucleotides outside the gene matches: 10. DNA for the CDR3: TGCAGCGTTGGACCGGGACAGGGAAGGGGCGAGCAGTACTTC. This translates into CSVGPGQGRGEQYF.

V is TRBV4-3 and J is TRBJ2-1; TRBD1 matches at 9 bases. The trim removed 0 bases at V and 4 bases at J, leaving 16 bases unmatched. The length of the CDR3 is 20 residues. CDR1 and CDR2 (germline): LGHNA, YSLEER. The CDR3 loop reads CASSQDTGVGDREPYNEQFF. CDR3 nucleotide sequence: TGCGCCAGCAGCCAAGATACGGGGGTAGGGGACAGGGAACCATACAATGAGCAGTTCTTC.

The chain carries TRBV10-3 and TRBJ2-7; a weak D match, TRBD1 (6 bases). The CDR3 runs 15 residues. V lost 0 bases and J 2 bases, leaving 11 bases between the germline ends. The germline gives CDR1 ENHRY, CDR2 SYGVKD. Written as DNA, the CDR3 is TGTGCCATCAGTGAGTCGCCGGGACAAACCTACGAGCAGTACTTC. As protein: CAISESPGQTYEQYF.